The TCR beta chain described here comes from a study of identical twins. Study-level points and caveats: Researchers reported excess low generation probability among twin-shared out-of-frame alpha sequences. Cross-sectional statistical analysis, not tracking of the same donors, underpinned the conclusions.

A universal primer site came from template switching; cDNA carried unique molecular identifiers. Using its own MiXCR run on the 5' RACE reads, TCRdb lists one record per CDR3 protein. The data show 500,000 to 700,000 distinct CDR3 sequences, around 7.5% seen once. This clonotype occurred many times. What it binds is unknown. Germline V lookup: CDR1 SGHRS, CDR2 YFSETQ. CDR3 size: 18 residues. V lost 4 bases to trimming and J lost 0 bases; unmatched junction nucleotides: 12. The sample also formed part of further work on yellow fever vaccine responses in identical twins.

The chain recombines TRBV5-1 with TRBJ2-1; 8 bases match TRBD2. The specimen sequenced was PBMCs. The receptor was derived from a young woman in good health. CDR3 DNA: TGCGCCAGCAGCAGGCTAGCGGGTTTAGGGCACTCCTACAATGAGCAGTTCTTC. Residues: CASSRLAGLGHSYNEQFF. The variable domain in full, with the rest retrieved from reference TRBV5-1 and TRBJ2-1, is KAGVTQTPRYLIKTRGQQVTLSCSPISGHRSVSWYQQTPGQGLQFLFEYFSETQRNKGNFPGRFSGRQFSNSRSEMNVSTLELGDSALYLCASSRLAGLGHSYNEQFFGPGTRLTVL.